This T cell receptor (beta chain) is from a study of blood T cell repertoires in COVID-19. The overall study: Acute and convalescent COVID-19 specimens originated in the United States, Italy and Spain. PBMCs, B-cell-depleted T cells, or T cells provided the cDNA or gDNA that made up the material.

V lost 3 bases and J lost 4; bases outside the gene matches: 7. There are 17 residues in the CDR3. Germline assignment: CDR1 MNHEY and CDR2 SMNVEV (reference sequence). In the original analysis: Reference gene primer amplification gave estimated nucleated cell counts. The protocol was immunoSEQ multiplex PCR, while the TCRdb copy is restricted to in-frame clones and leaves out a portion. V and J calls and clone size are copied from that table; D and trimming were computed from the DNA. Here the sample spans some 70,000 clones, over 75% being singletons. What was sequenced was peripheral blood. V usage is TRBV27 and J usage is TRBJ2-3, with 13 bases identical to TRBD2. The TCR originated in a man aged 80 or over with acute or convalescent COVID-19. CDR3: CASSFRGLAGAPDTQYF. In DNA, the CDR3 is TGTGCCAGCAGTTTCCGAGGACTAGCGGGAGCCCCAGATACGCAGTATTTT.